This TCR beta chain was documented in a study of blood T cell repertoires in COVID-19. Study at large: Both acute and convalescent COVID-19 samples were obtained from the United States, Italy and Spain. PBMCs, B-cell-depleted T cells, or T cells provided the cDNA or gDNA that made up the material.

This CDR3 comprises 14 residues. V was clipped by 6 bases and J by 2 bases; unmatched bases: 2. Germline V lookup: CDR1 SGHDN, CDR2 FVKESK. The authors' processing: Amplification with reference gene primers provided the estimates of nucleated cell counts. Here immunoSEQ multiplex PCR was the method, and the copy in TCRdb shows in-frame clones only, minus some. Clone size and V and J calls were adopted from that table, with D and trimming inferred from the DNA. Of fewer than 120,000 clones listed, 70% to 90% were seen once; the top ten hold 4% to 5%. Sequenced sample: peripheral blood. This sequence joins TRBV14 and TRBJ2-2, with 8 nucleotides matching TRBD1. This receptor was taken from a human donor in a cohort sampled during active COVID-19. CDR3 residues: CASRQGGNTGELFF. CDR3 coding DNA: TGTGCCAGCAGACAGGGGGGAAACACCGGGGAGCTGTTTTTT.